This record covers a single T cell receptor (beta chain). The antigen is not known. Germline V gene sequence: CDR1 SGHVS, CDR2 FQNEAQ. Trimming pared 2 bases from V and 13 bases from J, leaving 15 bases between. This CDR3 comprises 14 residues. The source of the sample is a study of OX40 agonist ivuxolimab in advanced cancers. Study results and limitations: Normalized T-cell clonal expansion was also low in a subset of nonresponders.

TCRdb's copy holds only in-frame clones and misses some; the assay was immunoSEQ multiplex PCR. The repertoire includes some 80,000 clones, less than 90% of them detected once, and less than 0.75% sits in the top ten. The chain has TRBV7-8 and TRBJ1-6, with D hard to call. The origin of this receptor is an adult with an advanced solid tumor such as melanoma, head and neck, liver or kidney cancer. The sample was CD4+ or CD8+ T cells sorted from blood, taken in a trial of the OX40 agonist ivuxolimab. The CDR3 reads CASSLLMVSGPLHF. CDR3 bases: TGTGCCAGCAGCTTATTGATGGTGAGCGGTCCCCTCCACTTT.